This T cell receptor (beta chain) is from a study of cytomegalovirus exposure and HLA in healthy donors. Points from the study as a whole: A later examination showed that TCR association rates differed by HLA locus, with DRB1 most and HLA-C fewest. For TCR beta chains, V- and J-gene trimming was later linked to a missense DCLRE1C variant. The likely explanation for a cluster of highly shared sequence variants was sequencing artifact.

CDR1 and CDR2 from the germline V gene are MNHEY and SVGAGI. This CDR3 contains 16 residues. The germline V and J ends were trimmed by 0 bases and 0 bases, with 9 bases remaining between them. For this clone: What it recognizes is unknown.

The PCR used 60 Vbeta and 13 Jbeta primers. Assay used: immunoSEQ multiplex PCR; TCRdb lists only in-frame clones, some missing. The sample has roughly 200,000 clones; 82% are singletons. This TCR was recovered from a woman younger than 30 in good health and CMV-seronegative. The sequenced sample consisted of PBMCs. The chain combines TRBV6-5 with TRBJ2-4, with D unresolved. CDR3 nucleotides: TGTGCCAGCAGTTACTCAGCTGCACTAGCCAAAAACATTCAGTACTTC. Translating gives CASSYSAALAKNIQYF.